Below are 8 T cell receptor beta chains sequenced from a single sample in a study of blood T cell repertoires in COVID-19. Only in-frame clones appear in the TCRdb table, and some are missing; sequencing was by immunoSEQ multiplex PCR. The sample has around 19,000 clones, more than 85% seen once. Material for sequencing was peripheral blood. The receptors come from a man aged 65 to 79 with active COVID-19.

The CDR3, as DNA: TGTGCCAGCAGTTTAGGAGCGGGGAGCTACTTC. It specifies CASSLGAGSYF. The genes are TRBV12-3 or TRBV12-4 and TRBJ2-5, with 7 bases matching TRBD2. The CDR3 totals 11 residues. Unmatched junction bases numbered 4, after V lost 1 base and J lost 14 bases.

The chain employs TRBV5-5 and TRBJ2-5, with 7 bases that match TRBD1. Germline lookup yields CDR1 SGHKS and CDR2 YYEKEE (reference sequence). The junction had 9 bases not matched to a gene; V was cut back by 2 bases and J by 5 bases. The CDR3 runs to 15 residues. CDR3 amino acids: CASSFYRGRDETQYF. In DNA form, the CDR3 reads TGTGCCAGCAGCTTTTATAGGGGGCGCGACGAGACCCAGTACTTC.

This chain uses TRBV9 with TRBJ1-2, with 9 bases aligning to TRBD1. Germline CDR1 reads SGDLS; CDR2 reads YYNGEE. The CDR3 spans 15 residues. The V and J ends lost 0 bases and 5 bases, in that order; junction bases with no gene match: 5. CDR3: CASSVEGQGIYGYTF. CDR3 bases: TGTGCCAGCAGCGTAGAGGGACAGGGAATATATGGCTACACCTTC.

The chain links TRBV15 to TRBJ2-5; D is unresolved. V lost 2 bases and J 2 bases, leaving 3 bases between the germline ends. Germline V gives CDR1 LNHNV, CDR2 YYDKDF (reference sequence). The CDR3 runs 12 residues. Here the CDR3 DNA reads TGTGCCACCAGCAGACAACAAGAGACCCAGTACTTC. Its translation: CATSRQQETQYF.

This clone was observed a handful of times. The chain couples TRBV5-6 to TRBJ1-3; weak D call: TRBD1 (5 bases). CDR3 size: 17 residues. V lost 3 bases to trimming and J lost 2 bases, with 18 bases between them. The germline V gene encodes CDR1 SGHDT and CDR2 YYEEEE. The CDR3 spells CASSWGGGGPTGNTIYF. In DNA form, the CDR3 reads TGTGCCAGCAGCTGGGGGGGTGGAGGGCCAACTGGAAACACCATATATTTT. The entire variable domain, with the rest obtained from reference TRBV5-6 and TRBJ1-3, is as follows: DAGVTQSPTHLIKTRGQQVTLRCSPKSGHDTVSWYQQALGQGPQFIFQYYEEEERQRGNFPDRFSGHQFPNYSSELNVNALLLGDSALYLCASSWGGGGPTGNTIYFGEGSWLTVV.

The gene calls are TRBV9 and TRBJ1-6, with 8 nucleotides matching TRBD1. Germline lookup yields CDR1 SGDLS and CDR2 YYNGEE. V lost 5 bases, J lost 7 bases, and 5 bases stayed unmatched. The CDR3 is made up of 14 amino acids. Here the CDR3 DNA reads TGTGCCAGCAGTGGACAGGGAATGAATTCACCCCTCCACTTT. Residues: CASSGQGMNSPLHF.

V and J are TRBV9 and TRBJ2-1, with 8 bases that match TRBD1. Germline loops: CDR1 SGDLS, CDR2 YYNGEE. The CDR3 spans 15 residues. The J segment lost 7 bases and the V segment lost 2 bases, leaving 8 bases of the junction unmatched. CDR3 coding DNA: TGTGCCAGCAGCGTGCGTCTCAGGGGGCGAAATGAGCAGTTCTTC. Its protein product is CASSVRLRGRNEQFF.

V gene TRBV29-1 combines with J gene TRBJ1-2; D remains unclear. V was clipped by 8 bases and J by 8 bases, with 18 bases between them. The germline V gene has CDR1 SQVTM and CDR2 ANQGSEA. The CDR3 has 12 amino acids. CDR3 residues: CSFGEGLKGYTF. In nucleotides, the CDR3 is TGCAGCTTCGGCGAGGGCCTGAAAGGCTACACCTTC.